One and the same sample provided the 11 T cell receptor beta chains below, sequenced in a study of blood T cell repertoires in COVID-19. The data were produced by immunoSEQ multiplex PCR, yet TCRdb's version contains in-frame clones alone and is incomplete. The data contain fewer than 300,000 clones, roughly 86% of them singletons. Sequencing input: peripheral blood. The receptors shown here come from a woman under 40 with acute or convalescent COVID-19.

The V and J genes are TRBV6-5 and TRBJ1-1, with 10 positions matching TRBD1. Per germline, CDR1 MNHEY and CDR2 SVGAGI. This CDR3 comprises 16 residues. The J segment lost 1 base and the V segment lost 0 bases, leaving 2 bases of the junction unmatched. The CDR3 sequence: CASSYSGTGANTEAFF. CDR3 in DNA: TGTGCCAGCAGTTACTCTGGGACAGGGGCGAACACTGAAGCTTTCTTT.

With regard to this clone: Other DNA sequences from this sample encode an identical CDR3 as well. The chain recombines TRBV2 with TRBJ1-6; 7 positions agree with TRBD1. There are 14 residues in the CDR3. The germline CDR1 and CDR2 sequences are SNHLY and FYNNEI. Trimming cost V 5 bases and J 8 bases; bases outside gene matches: 6. In DNA form, the CDR3 reads TGTGCCAGCAGTCCCGACAGGGTGGATTCACCCCTCCACTTT. This codes for CASSPDRVDSPLHF.

The J gene is TRBJ2-7, the V gene TRBV30; perhaps TRBD1 as D (8 bases). This CDR3 spans 12 amino acids. Germline V lookup: CDR1 GTSNPN, CDR2 SVGIG (reference sequence). Trimming removed 5 bases at V and 6 bases at J, with 14 bases between. CDR3 amino acids: CAWGQGGGEQYF. The CDR3 DNA sequence: TGTGCCTGGGGACAGGGAGGGGGCGAGCAGTACTTC.

The chain uses TRBV27 and TRBJ2-2; unclear D gene. V was cut by 8 bases and J by 1 base, with 11 bases left in between. The CDR3 consists of 14 residues. Germline CDR1 is MNHEY and CDR2 is SMNVEV (reference sequence). CDR3 sequence reads: CASALNRNTGELFF. The CDR3 bases are TGTGCCAGCGCGTTGAACAGGAACACCGGGGAGCTGTTTTTT.

The chain is built from TRBV12-5 and TRBJ2-5; D unclear. Germline V gene data show CDR1 as LGHNT and CDR2 as FRNRAP. CDR3 length: 16 amino acids. The ends were cut back, 0 bases at V and 1 base at J, with 12 bases in the middle. In nucleotides, the CDR3 is TGTGCTAGTGGTTTGGTGGCAGGTATAGGCCAAGAGACCCAGTACTTC. This translates into CASGLVAGIGQETQYF.

A word on this clone: This sample includes further DNA sequences coding for the same CDR3. This chain joins TRBV27 and TRBJ1-5; a possible D gene is TRBD1 (5 bases). V gave up 2 bases and J gave up 3 bases, with 11 bases separating them. Germline CDR1 is MNHEY and CDR2 is SMNVEV (reference sequence). The CDR3 is 15 residues long. DNA of the CDR3: TGTGCCAGCAGTTTACGGAGGGGTTCCAATCAGCCCCAGCATTTT. Translation gives CASSLRRGSNQPQHF.

The rearrangement joins TRBV4-3 to TRBJ2-2; 8 nucleotides align to TRBD1. This CDR3 is 16 amino acids long. V was pared by 0 bases and J by 8 bases, with 8 bases of the junction left unmatched. Per germline, CDR1 LGHNA and CDR2 YSLEER. The DNA of the CDR3 is TGCGCCAGCAGCCAAGATGGCCCAGGGGGCCTTGGGGAGCTGTTTTTT. Its protein product is CASSQDGPGGLGELFF.

The chain couples TRBV30 to TRBJ2-1; 8 bases align to TRBD2. The CDR3 consists of 13 residues. J gave up 4 bases and V 5 bases, and 4 bases lay outside the gene matches. Germline V CDR1 and CDR2: GTSNPN, SVGIG (reference sequence). The CDR3 here is CAWDSGIYNEQFF. The DNA for the CDR3 is TGTGCCTGGGATAGCGGGATATACAATGAGCAGTTCTTC.

The V gene is TRBV5-1, the J gene TRBJ2-5, with TRBD2 matching over 11 bases. The germline CDR1 and CDR2 sequences are SGHRS and YFSETQ. There are 14 residues in the CDR3. The V and J ends lost 6 bases and 6 bases, in that order; junction bases with no gene match: 7. The CDR3: CASKLAGEVKTQYF. Written as DNA, the CDR3 is TGCGCCAGCAAACTAGCGGGAGAAGTTAAGACCCAGTACTTC.

The chain is built from TRBV19 and TRBJ1-6, with D maybe TRBD1 (6 bases). Germline CDR1 is LNHDA and CDR2 is SQIVND (reference sequence). With 11 bases removed from V and 6 bases from J, the gap between germline ends came to 14 bases. This CDR3 is built from 13 residues. CDR3 region: CASGGAGNSPLHF. The CDR3 DNA reads as TGTGCCTCGGGGGGCGCAGGTAATTCACCCCTCCACTTT.

This clone was picked up one time. CDR3 sequence reads: CASSARRTGVDEQFF. Here the CDR3 DNA reads TGTGCCAGCAGCGCCCGGAGGACAGGGGTGGATGAGCAGTTCTTC. The chain employs TRBV13 and TRBJ2-1; 9 positions agree with TRBD1. The CDR3 is 15 amino acids. Germline CDR1 is PRHDT and CDR2 is FYEKMQ (reference sequence). After removal of 5 bases from V and 8 bases from J, the junction contained 10 bases not matched to a gene. The variable domain in full, with the rest retrieved from reference TRBV13 and TRBJ2-1, is AAGVIQSPRHLIKEKRETATLKCYPIPRHDTVYWYQQGPGQDPQFLISFYEKMQSDKGSIPDRFSAQQFSDYHSELNMSSLELGDSALYFCASSARRTGVDEQFFGPGTRLTVL.